These 24 T cell receptor beta chains were sequenced from one sample in a study of blood T cells in healthy people across ages. Next came a second PCR, run for about 7 to 11 cycles, which used a sample-barcoded 5' primer along with a J-beta primer mix. TCRdb processed the 5' RACE reads anew with MiXCR; each CDR3 protein has one entry. The data contain about 680,000 distinct CDR3 sequences, around 48% of them singletons. The sequenced sample was blood. These receptors were taken from a woman aged 60-70 years in good health.

CDR3 loop: CASSVKGSGANVLTF. The CDR3 DNA reads as TGTGCCAGCAGCGTTAAGGGTTCTGGGGCCAACGTCCTGACTTTC. The chain links TRBV9 to TRBJ2-6; D unresolved. In germline, CDR1 is SGDLS, CDR2 YYNGEE. Trimming cost V 2 bases and J 1 base, with 7 bases left between them. The length of the CDR3 is 15 residues.

The CDR3 sequence: CASSLVYSSYEQYF. CDR3 coding DNA: TGTGCCAGCAGCTTAGTGTATAGCTCCTACGAGCAGTACTTC. V is TRBV7-2 and J is TRBJ2-7; D call uncertain. In germline, CDR1 is SGHTA, CDR2 FQGNSA. V lost 1 base and J 0 bases, leaving 7 bases between the germline ends. This CDR3 contains 14 residues.

The chain links TRBV25-1 to TRBJ2-5; TRBD1 matches at 10 bases. The DNA end is more similar to TRBJ2-7, so the J call may be wrong. The CDR3 covers 14 residues. CDR1 is MGHDK and CDR2 is SYGVNS in the germline V gene. This CDR3 is CASSGTGGTYEQYF. The CDR3 nucleotides are TGTGCCAGCAGTGGGACAGGGGGAACCTACGAGCAGTACTTC.

V is TRBV3-1 and J is TRBJ2-3; 11 bases match TRBD2. Germline V gene sequence: CDR1 LGHDT, CDR2 YNNKEL (reference sequence). After removal of 3 bases from V and 2 bases from J, the junction contained 4 bases not matched to a gene. This CDR3 has 16 residues. CDR3 sequence reads: CASSHYSGRDTDTQYF. The CDR3 region has the DNA TGTGCCAGCAGCCACTATAGCGGGAGGGACACAGATACGCAGTATTTT.

The chain joins TRBV24-1 to TRBJ2-1; TRBD2 agrees at 9 bases. Germline values: CDR1 KGHDR, CDR2 SFDVKD. The ends lost 6 bases at V and 4 bases at J; junction bases unmatched: 6. The CDR3 covers 15 residues. This CDR3 reads CATSISGSVYNEQFF. CDR3 bases: TGTGCCACCAGTATTAGCGGGAGCGTTTACAATGAGCAGTTCTTC.

This clonotype was seen a handful of times. The chain recombines TRBV20-1 with TRBJ1-2; 7 bases match TRBD1. The length of the CDR3 is 14 residues. Trimming cost V 3 bases and J 7 bases; bases outside gene matches: 11. Germline V gene lookup returns CDR1 DFQATT and CDR2 SNEGSKA (reference sequence). CDR3 loop: CSASPGGMIGGYTF. As DNA, the CDR3 is TGCAGTGCTAGTCCAGGGGGGATGATTGGTGGCTACACCTTC.

The J gene is TRBJ2-6, the V gene TRBV7-3; D call uncertain. The length of the CDR3 is 17 residues. Germline CDR1 SGHTA, CDR2 FQGTGA. V was clipped by 2 bases and J by 0 bases, with 11 bases between them. CDR3 coding DNA: TGTGCCAGCAGCTTATCCCCGGTCACCTCTGGGGCCAACGTCCTGACTTTC. Protein: CASSLSPVTSGANVLTF.

The chain combines TRBV24-1 with TRBJ2-5, with 7 bases fitting TRBD2. CDR1 and CDR2 (germline): KGHDR, SFDVKD. V shed 9 bases, J shed 11 bases, and the junction held 17 bases outside the gene matches. CDR3 size: 14 residues. CDR3 loop: CATAPRRESNEQYF. The CDR3 DNA reads TGTGCCACCGCTCCGCGGCGGGAGAGCAATGAGCAGTACTTC.

The chain uses TRBV20-1 and TRBJ2-3; 9 nucleotides line up with TRBD2. The CDR3 totals 14 residues. Germline V gene data show CDR1 as DFQATT and CDR2 as SNEGSKA (reference sequence). Losses at the gene ends were 1 base for V and 6 bases for J; bases not matched to a gene: 5. Written as DNA, the CDR3 is TGCAGTGCTAGAGGGACTAGCGCTCAGGATACGCAGTATTTT. Translating gives CSARGTSAQDTQYF.

V and J are TRBV7-9 and TRBJ2-7; TRBD2 matches 8 bases. The J call may be faulty, since TRBJ2-1 better matches the DNA end. CDR1 and CDR2 (germline): SEHNR, FQNEAQ (reference sequence). The CDR3 extends over 15 amino acids. This CDR3 reads CASSLVVAGTNEQFF. CDR3 in DNA: TGTGCCAGCAGCTTAGTAGTAGCGGGAACAAATGAGCAGTTCTTC.

There are a few counts of this clonotype. The chain has TRBV28 and TRBJ2-5; 11 bases line up with TRBD2. The CDR3 loop spans 16 amino acids. Germline V gene data show CDR1 as MDHEN and CDR2 as SYDVKM. Germline trimming cut 4 bases from V and 3 bases from J; bases unmatched to any gene: 7. The CDR3 reads CASSSQTSGVKETQYF. The CDR3 DNA follows: TGTGCCAGCAGTTCCCAGACTAGCGGGGTTAAAGAGACCCAGTACTTC.

The chain combines TRBV20-1 with TRBJ2-1; 10 bases map to TRBD1. The CDR3 runs to 14 residues. Germline CDR1 DFQATT, CDR2 SNEGSKA (reference sequence). After removal of 3 bases from V and 13 bases from J, the junction contained 12 bases not matched to a gene. The DNA of the CDR3 is TGCAGTGCTAGTGGGACAGGGGATTCGGAGACCCAGTTCTTC. Translation gives CSASGTGDSETQFF.

The chain employs TRBV7-2 and TRBJ1-5, with 7 bases identical to TRBD1. The germline gives CDR1 SGHTA, CDR2 FQGNSA. The CDR3 length is 18 residues. The V and J ends lost 2 bases and 6 bases, in that order; junction bases with no gene match: 16. CDR3 residues: CASSLSLGQPAVGQPQHF. The CDR3 DNA is TGTGCCAGCAGCTTATCCCTGGGACAGCCGGCCGTGGGTCAGCCCCAGCATTTT.

The chain carries TRBV12-3 or TRBV12-4 and TRBJ2-1; D is perhaps TRBD1 or TRBD2 (5 bases each). The germline V and J ends were trimmed by 4 bases and 7 bases, with 5 bases remaining between them. This CDR3 region has 11 residues. CDR3 in amino acids: CASSWGNEQFF. CDR3 DNA: TGTGCCAGCAGTTGGGGGAATGAGCAGTTCTTC.

This clonotype was seen only a few times. The CDR3 loop reads CASSPRLAGKFEQYF. The CDR3, as DNA: TGTGCCAGCAGCCCTAGACTAGCGGGAAAGTTTGAGCAGTACTTC. This chain uses TRBV7-9 with TRBJ2-7; 11 bases are a match to TRBD2. The CDR3 sequence is 15 residues long. The junction had 10 bases not matched to a gene; V was cut back by 5 bases and J by 7 bases. Looked up from germline, CDR1 is SEHNR and CDR2 is FQNEAQ (reference sequence).

V gene TRBV9 combines with J gene TRBJ2-3, with D possibly matching TRBD2 (6 bases). Germline values: CDR1 SGDLS, CDR2 YYNGEE. Between the trimmed V and J ends, which lost 3 bases and 5 bases, there was a span of 16 bases. CDR3 length equals 15 residues. The CDR3 reads CASSATSNWQDTQYF. CDR3 bases: TGTGCCAGCAGCGCCACTAGCAATTGGCAAGATACGCAGTATTTT.

This clonotype was seen more than once but under ten times. The rearrangement uses TRBV27 and TRBJ2-1, with 9 bases that match TRBD2. With 0 bases clipped from V and 7 bases from J, the junction kept 10 bases outside the gene matches. The CDR3 spans 17 residues. Germline V gene data show CDR1 as MNHEY and CDR2 as SMNVEV (reference sequence). This CDR3 is CASSLSHPASGMNEQFF. The CDR3 DNA reads TGTGCCAGCAGTTTATCCCACCCGGCTAGCGGGATGAATGAGCAGTTCTTC.

J is TRBJ2-7 and V is TRBV5-1, with 14 bases that match TRBD2. Germline CDR1 and CDR2: SGHRS and YFSETQ. This CDR3 is 16 amino acids long. V lost 2 bases, J lost 6 bases, and 7 bases stayed unmatched. The CDR3 here is CASSLGTSGSESEQYF. CDR3 DNA: TGCGCCAGCAGCTTAGGGACTAGCGGGAGCGAAAGCGAGCAGTACTTC.

This chain connects TRBV5-4 to TRBJ2-2; TRBD1 aligns across 8 bases. The germline V gene has CDR1 SGHNT and CDR2 YYREEE (reference sequence). The CDR3 runs 15 residues. With V trimmed by 6 bases and J by 1 base, 5 bases remained unmatched. The CDR3 sequence is CASTSGTGNTGELFF. CDR3 in DNA: TGTGCCAGCACCTCCGGGACAGGGAACACCGGGGAGCTGTTTTTT.

This chain joins TRBV3-1 and TRBJ1-2, with a tentative D call TRBD1 (6 bases). CDR1 is LGHDT and CDR2 is YNNKEL in the germline V gene (reference sequence). CDR3 length equals 12 residues. V lost 2 bases to trimming and J lost 8 bases, with 9 bases between them. The CDR3 DNA follows: TGTGCCAGCAGCCAACGAGGGGGAGGCTACACCTTC. Its protein is CASSQRGGGYTF.

The chain uses TRBV20-1 and TRBJ2-1; 8 bases are shared with TRBD2. Germline V gene sequence: CDR1 DFQATT, CDR2 SNEGSKA (reference sequence). The CDR3 has 15 residues. With 4 bases clipped from V and 5 bases from J, the junction kept 10 bases outside the gene matches. DNA for the CDR3: TGCAGTGCTACAGACCCCGGGACTAGAGACAATGAGCAGTTCTTC. Protein: CSATDPGTRDNEQFF.

This chain joins TRBV5-1 and TRBJ2-1; a possible D gene is TRBD2 (6 bases). Trimming took off 2 bases at V and 2 bases at J, with 20 bases between the two ends. The CDR3 has 18 amino acids. From germline, CDR1 is SGHRS and CDR2 YFSETQ. This chain's CDR3 is CASSLLNTRELAYNEQFF. CDR3 coding DNA: TGCGCCAGCAGCTTACTAAATACCCGGGAGTTGGCCTACAATGAGCAGTTCTTC. Using reference TRBV5-1 and TRBJ2-1 for the parts outside the CDR3, the full variable domain is KAGVTQTPRYLIKTRGQQVTLSCSPISGHRSVSWYQQTPGQGLQFLFEYFSETQRNKGNFPGRFSGRQFSNSRSEMNVSTLELGDSALYLCASSLLNTRELAYNEQFFGPGTRLTVL.

V gene TRBV6-6 combines with J gene TRBJ2-3; TRBD1 matches 9 bases. V was pared by 6 bases and J by 5 bases, with 9 bases of the junction left unmatched. In germline, CDR1 is MNHNY, CDR2 SVGAGI (reference sequence). The CDR3 loop spans 15 amino acids. The CDR3 DNA reads TGTGCCAGCAGATGGGACAGGGATTTTGGAGATACGCAGTATTTT. Its translation: CASRWDRDFGDTQYF.

This clonotype was picked up many times. The chain recombines TRBV29-1 with TRBJ2-5; D gene unclear. Germline V gene lookup returns CDR1 SQVTM and CDR2 ANQGSEA. V lost 4 bases and J 5 bases, leaving 11 bases between the germline ends. The CDR3 is 12 amino acids. In DNA form, the CDR3 reads TGCAGCGTTGGGGTAGCTGGGGAGACCCAGTACTTC. It codes for CSVGVAGETQYF.